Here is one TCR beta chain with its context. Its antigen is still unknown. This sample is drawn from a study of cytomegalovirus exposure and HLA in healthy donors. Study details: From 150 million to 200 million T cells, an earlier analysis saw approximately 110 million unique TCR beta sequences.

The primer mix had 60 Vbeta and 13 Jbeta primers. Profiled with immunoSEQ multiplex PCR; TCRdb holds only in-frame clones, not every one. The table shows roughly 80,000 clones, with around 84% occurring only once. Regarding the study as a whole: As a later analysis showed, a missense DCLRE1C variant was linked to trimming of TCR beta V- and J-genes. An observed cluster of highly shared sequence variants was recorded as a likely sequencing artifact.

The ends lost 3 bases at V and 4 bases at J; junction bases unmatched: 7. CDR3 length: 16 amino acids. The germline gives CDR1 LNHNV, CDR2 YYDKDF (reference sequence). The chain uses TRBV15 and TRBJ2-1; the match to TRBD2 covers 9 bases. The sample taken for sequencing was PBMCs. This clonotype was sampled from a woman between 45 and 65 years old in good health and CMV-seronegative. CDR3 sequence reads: CATSRGGREGYNEQFF. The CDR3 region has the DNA TGTGCCACCAGCAGGGGGGGGCGGGAGGGGTACAATGAGCAGTTCTTC.